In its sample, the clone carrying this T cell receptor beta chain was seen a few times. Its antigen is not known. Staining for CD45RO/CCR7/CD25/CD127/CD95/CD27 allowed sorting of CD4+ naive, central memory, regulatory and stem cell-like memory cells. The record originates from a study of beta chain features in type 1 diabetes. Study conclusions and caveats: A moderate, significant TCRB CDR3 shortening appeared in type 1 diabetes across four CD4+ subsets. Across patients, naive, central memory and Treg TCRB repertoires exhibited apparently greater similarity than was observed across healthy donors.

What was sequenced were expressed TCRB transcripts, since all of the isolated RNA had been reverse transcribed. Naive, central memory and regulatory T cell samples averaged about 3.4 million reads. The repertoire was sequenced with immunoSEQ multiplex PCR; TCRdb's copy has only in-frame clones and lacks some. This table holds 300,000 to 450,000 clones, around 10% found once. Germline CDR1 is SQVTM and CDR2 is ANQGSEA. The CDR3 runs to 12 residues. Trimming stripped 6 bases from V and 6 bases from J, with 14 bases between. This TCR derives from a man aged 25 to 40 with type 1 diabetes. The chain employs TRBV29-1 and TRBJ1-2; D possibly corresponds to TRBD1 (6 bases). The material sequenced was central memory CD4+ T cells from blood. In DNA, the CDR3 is TGCAGCGTCCGCGACAGGTGGAATGGCTACACCTTC. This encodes CSVRDRWNGYTF.